This T cell receptor beta chain was sequenced in a study of identical twins. Using its own MiXCR run on the 5' RACE reads, TCRdb lists one record per CDR3 protein. The sample carries hundreds of thousands of distinct CDR3 sequences, 8.6% recorded once. All donors were healthy Caucasians. Points from the study as a whole: Alpha sequences out of frame and shared by twins had excess low generation probability.

This clonotype has ten or more counts. Its antigen is not known. The CDR3 has 18 amino acids. The germline V gene encodes CDR1 MDHEN and CDR2 SYDVKM. Trimming shortened V by 5 bases and J by 12 bases, and 32 bases separated the two germline ends. The sample was also reused in another study, on yellow fever vaccine responses in identical twins.

The sample comprised PBMCs. This TCR was recovered from a woman younger than 30 in good health. This chain joins TRBV28 and TRBJ2-1; a weak D match, TRBD2 (9 bases). The CDR3 here is CASSEVRGLRREGRGQFF. The CDR3, as DNA: TGTGCCAGCAGTGAAGTCAGGGGGCTACGGCGGGAGGGCCGAGGGCAGTTCTTC.